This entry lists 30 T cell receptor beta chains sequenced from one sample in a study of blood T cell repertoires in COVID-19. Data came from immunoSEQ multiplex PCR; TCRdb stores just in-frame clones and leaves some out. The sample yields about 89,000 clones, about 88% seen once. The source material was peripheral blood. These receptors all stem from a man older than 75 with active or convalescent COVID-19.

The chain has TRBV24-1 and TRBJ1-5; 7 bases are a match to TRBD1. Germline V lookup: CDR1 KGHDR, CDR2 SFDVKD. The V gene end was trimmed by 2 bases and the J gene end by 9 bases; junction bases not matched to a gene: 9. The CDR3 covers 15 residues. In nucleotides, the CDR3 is TGTGCCACCAGTGATTCCAGGACAGGCCTGGGGCCCCAGCATTTT. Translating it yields CATSDSRTGLGPQHF.

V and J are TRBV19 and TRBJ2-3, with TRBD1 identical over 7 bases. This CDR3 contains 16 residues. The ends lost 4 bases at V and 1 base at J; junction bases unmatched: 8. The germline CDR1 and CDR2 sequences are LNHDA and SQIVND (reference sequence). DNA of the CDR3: TGTGCCAGTAGTAGCCCCCGGGACAGCGGCACAGATACGCAGTATTTT. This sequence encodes CASSSPRDSGTDTQYF.

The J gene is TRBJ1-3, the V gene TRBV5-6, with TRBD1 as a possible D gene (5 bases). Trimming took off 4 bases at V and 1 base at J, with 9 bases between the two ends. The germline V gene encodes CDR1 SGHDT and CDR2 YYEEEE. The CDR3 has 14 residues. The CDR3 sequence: CASSHRTSGNTIYF. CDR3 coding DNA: TGTGCCAGCAGCCATAGGACATCTGGAAACACCATATATTTT.

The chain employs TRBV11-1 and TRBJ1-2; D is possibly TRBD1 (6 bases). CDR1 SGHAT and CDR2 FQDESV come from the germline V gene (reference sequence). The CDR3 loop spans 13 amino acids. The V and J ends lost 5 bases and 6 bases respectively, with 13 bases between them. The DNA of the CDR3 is TGTGCCAGCAGCCCGACCCGGACAGATGGCTACACCTTC. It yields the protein CASSPTRTDGYTF.

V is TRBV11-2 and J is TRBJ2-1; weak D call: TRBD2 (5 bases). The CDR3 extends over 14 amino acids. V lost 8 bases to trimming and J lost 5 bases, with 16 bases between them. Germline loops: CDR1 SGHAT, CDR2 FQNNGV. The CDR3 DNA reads TGTGCCAGCTCCCGGACTGCCTTCAACAATGAGCAGTTCTTC. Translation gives CASSRTAFNNEQFF.

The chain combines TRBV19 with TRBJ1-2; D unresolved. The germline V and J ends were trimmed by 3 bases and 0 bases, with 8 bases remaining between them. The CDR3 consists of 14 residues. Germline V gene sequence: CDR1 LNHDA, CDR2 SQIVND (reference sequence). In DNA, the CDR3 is TGTGCCAGTAGTATCTGGGCGCCTAACTATGGCTACACCTTC. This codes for CASSIWAPNYGYTF.

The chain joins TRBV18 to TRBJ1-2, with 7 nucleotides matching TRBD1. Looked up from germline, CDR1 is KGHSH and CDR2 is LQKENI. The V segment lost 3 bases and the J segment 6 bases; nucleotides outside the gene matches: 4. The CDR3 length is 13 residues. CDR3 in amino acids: CASSPSTGNGYTF. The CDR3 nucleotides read TGTGCCAGCTCACCGTCGACAGGGAATGGCTACACCTTC.

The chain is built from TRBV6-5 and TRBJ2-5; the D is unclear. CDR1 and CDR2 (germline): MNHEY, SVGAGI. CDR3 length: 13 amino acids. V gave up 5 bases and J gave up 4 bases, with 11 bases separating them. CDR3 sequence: CASSRSWIETQYF. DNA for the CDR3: TGTGCCAGCAGTCGGAGTTGGATAGAGACCCAGTACTTC.

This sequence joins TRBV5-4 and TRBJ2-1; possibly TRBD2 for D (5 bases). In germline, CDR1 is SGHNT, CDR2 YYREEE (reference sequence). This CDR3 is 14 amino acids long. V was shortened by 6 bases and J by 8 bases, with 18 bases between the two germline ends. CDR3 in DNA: TGTGCCAGCATCCAAACGGCGGGTTCCCATGAGCAGTTCTTC. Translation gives CASIQTAGSHEQFF.

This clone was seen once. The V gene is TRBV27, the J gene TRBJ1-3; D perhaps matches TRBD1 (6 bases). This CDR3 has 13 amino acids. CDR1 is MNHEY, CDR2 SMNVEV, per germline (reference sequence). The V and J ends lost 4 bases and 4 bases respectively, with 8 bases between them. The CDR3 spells CASSSGVGNTIYF. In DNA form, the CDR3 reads TGTGCCAGCAGTTCAGGGGTCGGAAACACCATATATTTT.

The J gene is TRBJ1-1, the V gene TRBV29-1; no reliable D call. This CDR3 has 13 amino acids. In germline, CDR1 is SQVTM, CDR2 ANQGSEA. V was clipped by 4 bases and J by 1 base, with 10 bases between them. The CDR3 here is CSVVLNRNTEAFF. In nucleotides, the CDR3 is TGCAGCGTTGTATTGAACAGGAACACTGAAGCTTTCTTT.

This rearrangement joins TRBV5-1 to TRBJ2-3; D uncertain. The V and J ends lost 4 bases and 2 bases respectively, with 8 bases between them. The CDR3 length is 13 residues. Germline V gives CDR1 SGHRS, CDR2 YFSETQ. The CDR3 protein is CASSPDFTDTQYF. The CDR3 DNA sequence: TGCGCCAGCAGCCCAGATTTCACAGATACGCAGTATTTT. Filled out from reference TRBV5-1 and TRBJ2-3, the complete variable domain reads KAGVTQTPRYLIKTRGQQVTLSCSPISGHRSVSWYQQTPGQGLQFLFEYFSETQRNKGNFPGRFSGRQFSNSRSEMNVSTLELGDSALYLCASSPDFTDTQYFGPGTRLTVL.

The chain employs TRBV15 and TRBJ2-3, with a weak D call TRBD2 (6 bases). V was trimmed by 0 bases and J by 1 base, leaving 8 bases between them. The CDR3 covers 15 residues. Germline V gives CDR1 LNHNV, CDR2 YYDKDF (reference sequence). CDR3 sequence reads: CATSRERGRTDTQYF. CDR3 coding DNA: TGTGCCACCAGCAGAGAGCGGGGACGCACAGATACGCAGTATTTT.

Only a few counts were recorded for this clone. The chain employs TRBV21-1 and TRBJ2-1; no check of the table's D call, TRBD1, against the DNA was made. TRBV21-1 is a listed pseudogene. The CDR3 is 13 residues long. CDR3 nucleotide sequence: TGTGCCAGTCCACCGACAGGGGACAATGAGCAGTTCTTC. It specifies CASPPTGDNEQFF.

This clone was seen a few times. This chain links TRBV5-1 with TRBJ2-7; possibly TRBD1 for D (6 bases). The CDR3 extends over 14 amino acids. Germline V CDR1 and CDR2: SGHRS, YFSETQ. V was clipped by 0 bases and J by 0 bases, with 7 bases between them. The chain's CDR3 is CASSLGTASYEQYF. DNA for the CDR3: TGCGCCAGCAGCTTGGGGACAGCCTCCTACGAGCAGTACTTC.

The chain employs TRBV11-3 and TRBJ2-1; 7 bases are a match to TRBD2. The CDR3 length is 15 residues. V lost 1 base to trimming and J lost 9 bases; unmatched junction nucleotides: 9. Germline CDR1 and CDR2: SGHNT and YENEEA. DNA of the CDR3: TGTGCCAGCAGCTTAGTTGGCGGGAGCCTCGGTGAGCAGTTCTTC. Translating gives CASSLVGGSLGEQFF. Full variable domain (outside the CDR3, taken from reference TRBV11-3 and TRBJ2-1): EAGVVQSPRYKIIEKKQPVAFWCNPISGHNTLYWYLQNLGQGPELLIRYENEEAVDDSQLPKDRFSAERLKGVDSTLKIQPAELGDSAVYLCASSLVGGSLGEQFFGPGTRLTVL.

The CDR3 protein is CASSRTGGGQIYGYTF. The CDR3 nucleotides read TGTGCCAGCAGCCGTACCGGGGGGGGACAGATCTATGGCTACACCTTC. The chain couples TRBV16 to TRBJ1-2, with 7 bases identical to TRBD1. The germline gives CDR1 KGHSY, CDR2 FQNENV. The CDR3 totals 16 residues. With V trimmed by 4 bases and J by 4 bases, 12 bases remained unmatched. Full variable domain (rest looked up from reference TRBV16 and TRBJ1-2): GEEVAQTPKHLVRGEGQKAKLYCAPIKGHSYVFWYQQVLKNEFKFLISFQNENVFDETGMPKERFSAKCLPNSPCSLEIQATKLEDSAVYFCASSRTGGGQIYGYTFGSGTRLTVV.

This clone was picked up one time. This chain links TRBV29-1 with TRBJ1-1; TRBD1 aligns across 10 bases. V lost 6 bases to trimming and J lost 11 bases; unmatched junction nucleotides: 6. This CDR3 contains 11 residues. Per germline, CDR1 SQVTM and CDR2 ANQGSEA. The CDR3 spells CSVGQGYSAFF. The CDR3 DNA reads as TGCAGCGTGGGACAGGGGTACAGTGCTTTCTTT. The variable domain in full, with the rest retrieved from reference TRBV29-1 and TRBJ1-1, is SAVISQKPSRDICQRGTSLTIQCQVDSQVTMMFWYRQQPGQSLTLIATANQGSEATYESGFVIDKFPISRPNLTFSTLTVSNMSPEDSSIYLCSVGQGYSAFFGQGTRLTVV.

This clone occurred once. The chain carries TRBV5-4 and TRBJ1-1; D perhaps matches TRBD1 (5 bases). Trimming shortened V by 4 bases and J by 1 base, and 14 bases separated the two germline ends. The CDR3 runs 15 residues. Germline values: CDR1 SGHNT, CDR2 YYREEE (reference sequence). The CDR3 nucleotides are TGTGCCAGCAGCCTCCCGTTGGGGGGGAACACTGAAGCTTTCTTT. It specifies CASSLPLGGNTEAFF.

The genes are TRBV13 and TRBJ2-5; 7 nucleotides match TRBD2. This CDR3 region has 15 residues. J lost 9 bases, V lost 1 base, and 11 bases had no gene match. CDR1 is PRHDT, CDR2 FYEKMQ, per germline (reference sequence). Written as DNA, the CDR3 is TGTGCCAGCAGCTTAGTCGGGGGGACCTCCGGGGCCCAGTACTTC. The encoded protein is CASSLVGGTSGAQYF.

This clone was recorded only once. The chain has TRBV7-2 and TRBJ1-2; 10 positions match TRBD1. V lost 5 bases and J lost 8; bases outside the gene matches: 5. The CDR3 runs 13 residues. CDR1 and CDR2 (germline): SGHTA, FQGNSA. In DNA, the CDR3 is TGTGCCAGCAGCAAGACAGGGGGCCCGGGCTACACCTTC. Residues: CASSKTGGPGYTF.

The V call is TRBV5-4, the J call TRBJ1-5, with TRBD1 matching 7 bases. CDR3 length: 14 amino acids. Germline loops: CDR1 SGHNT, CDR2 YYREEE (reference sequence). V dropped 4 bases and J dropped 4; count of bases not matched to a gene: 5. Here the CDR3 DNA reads TGTGCCAGCAGCGCCGGGACAGATAATCAGCCCCAGCATTTT. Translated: CASSAGTDNQPQHF.

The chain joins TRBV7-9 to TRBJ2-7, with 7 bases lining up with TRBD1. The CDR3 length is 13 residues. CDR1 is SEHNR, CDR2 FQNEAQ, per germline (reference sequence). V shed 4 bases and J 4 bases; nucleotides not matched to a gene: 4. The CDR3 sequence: CASSWDRFYEQYF. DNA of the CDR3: TGTGCCAGCAGCTGGGACAGATTTTACGAGCAGTACTTC.

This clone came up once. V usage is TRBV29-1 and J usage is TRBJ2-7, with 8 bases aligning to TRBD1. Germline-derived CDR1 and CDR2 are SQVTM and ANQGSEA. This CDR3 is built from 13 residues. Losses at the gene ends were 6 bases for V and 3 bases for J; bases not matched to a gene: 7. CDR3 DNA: TGCAGCGTGTCACACACAGGGGGCTACGAGCAGTACTTC. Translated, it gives CSVSHTGGYEQYF.

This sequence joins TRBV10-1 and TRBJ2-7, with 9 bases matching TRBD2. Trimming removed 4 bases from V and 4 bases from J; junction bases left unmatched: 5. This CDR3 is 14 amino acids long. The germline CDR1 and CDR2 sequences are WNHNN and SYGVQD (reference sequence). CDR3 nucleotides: TGCGCCAGCAGTGTAGCGGGAGTGGCTTACGAGCAGTACTTC. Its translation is CASSVAGVAYEQYF.

CDR3 DNA sequence: TGTGCCAGCAGTTTGGGCGATCGGGGGCAGTATTTT. Protein sequence: CASSLGDRGQYF. The V call is TRBV12-3 or TRBV12-4, the J call TRBJ2-3; tentative D call: TRBD2 (5 bases). The CDR3 consists of 12 residues. V lost 3 bases to trimming and J lost 11 bases, with 12 bases between them.

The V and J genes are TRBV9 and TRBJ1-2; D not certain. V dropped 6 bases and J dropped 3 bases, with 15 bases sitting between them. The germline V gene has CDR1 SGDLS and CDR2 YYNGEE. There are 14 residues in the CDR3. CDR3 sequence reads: CASTAGSVDYGYTF. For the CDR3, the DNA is TGTGCCAGCACCGCCGGGTCAGTGGACTATGGCTACACCTTC.

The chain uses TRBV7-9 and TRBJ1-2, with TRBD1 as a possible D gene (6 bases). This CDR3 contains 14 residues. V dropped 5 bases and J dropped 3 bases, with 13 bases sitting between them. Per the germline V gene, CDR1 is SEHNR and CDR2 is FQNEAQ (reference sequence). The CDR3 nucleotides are TGTGCCAGCAGCCGCTCGGACAGACACTATGGCTACACCTTC. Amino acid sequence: CASSRSDRHYGYTF.

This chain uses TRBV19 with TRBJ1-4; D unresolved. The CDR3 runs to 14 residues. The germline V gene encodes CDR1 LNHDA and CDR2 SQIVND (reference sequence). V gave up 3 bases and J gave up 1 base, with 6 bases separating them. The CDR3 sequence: CASSIYGTNEKLFF. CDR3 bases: TGTGCCAGTAGTATCTACGGAACTAATGAAAAACTGTTTTTT. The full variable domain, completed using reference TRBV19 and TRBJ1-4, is DGGITQSPKYLFRKEGQNVTLSCEQNLNHDAMYWYRQDPGQGLRLIYYSQIVNDFQKGDIAEGYSVSREKKESFPLTVTSAQKNPTAFYLCASSIYGTNEKLFFGSGTQLSVL.

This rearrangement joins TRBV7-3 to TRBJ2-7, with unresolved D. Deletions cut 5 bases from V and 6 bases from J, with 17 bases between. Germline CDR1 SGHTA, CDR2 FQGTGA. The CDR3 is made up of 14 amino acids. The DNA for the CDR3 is TGTGCCAGCAGCCCCTCGGCGGCTTCCCTCGAGCAGTACTTC. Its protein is CASSPSAASLEQYF.